These 28 T cell receptor beta chains were sequenced from one sample in a study of CD8 T cells in ankylosing spondylitis (dated by TCRdb to the late 2010s). Library preparation used 5' RACE. Reads for this sample came from an Illumina HiSeq 2500. In TCRdb, the public reads were trimmed at Q25 with fastp and aligned with MiXCR, with productive beta chains retained. A single entry per CDR3 protein holds the most common genes and DNA from its merged rows. Within this sample are roughly 120,000 distinct CDR3 sequences, with 7% of them counted one time only. Clones ranked in the top ten supply 12% of the sample. The sequencing sample was made of blood, either unsorted or a sorted T cell fraction (not recorded which). The receptors were gathered from a male donor with ankylosing spondylitis or in good health (not recorded which).

Only a few counts were recorded for this clonotype. The chain carries TRBV11-1 and TRBJ2-7; 8 bases agree with TRBD2. CDR1 SGHAT and CDR2 FQDESV come from the germline V gene (reference sequence). V gave up 5 bases and J gave up 7 bases; unmatched junction bases: 7. This CDR3 contains 13 residues. CDR3 in amino acids: CASSPAGGWEQYF. CDR3 in DNA: TGTGCCAGCAGCCCGGCGGGGGGCTGGGAGCAGTACTTC. The full variable domain, completed using reference TRBV11-1 and TRBJ2-7, is EAEVAQSPRYKITEKSQAVAFWCDPISGHATLYWYRQILGQGPELLVQFQDESVVDDSQLPKDRFSAERLKGVDSTLKIQPAELGDSAMYLCASSPAGGWEQYFGPGTRLTVT.

This clonotype appeared many times. The chain couples TRBV24-1 to TRBJ2-3; D gene unclear. This CDR3 region has 13 residues. The V end was cut by 4 bases, the J end by 0 bases, with 4 bases between. CDR1 KGHDR and CDR2 SFDVKD come from the germline V gene. CDR3 nucleotides: TGTGCCACCAGTGAACCGAGCACAGATACGCAGTATTTT. Encoded protein: CATSEPSTDTQYF.

In this sample, this clonotype turned up many times. The chain employs TRBV5-6 and TRBJ1-5; the D is unclear. Germline loops: CDR1 SGHDT, CDR2 YYEEEE. Deletions cut 0 bases from V and 7 bases from J, with 11 bases between. This CDR3 spans 14 amino acids. CDR3 bases: TGTGCCAGCAGCTTGGGGGTGCGGGGACAGCCCCAGCATTTT. Protein sequence: CASSLGVRGQPQHF.

This clonotype has a count of ten or more. The chain carries TRBV3-1 and TRBJ1-5, with unresolved D. The CDR3 is 13 amino acids. The germline gives CDR1 LGHDT, CDR2 YNNKEL (reference sequence). V shed 0 bases and J shed 7 bases, with 7 bases lying between them. Here the CDR3 reads CASSQDPGQPQHF. The CDR3 bases are TGTGCCAGCAGCCAAGATCCGGGACAGCCCCAGCATTTT.

This clonotype was seen ten or more times. The chain carries TRBV27 and TRBJ2-2; TRBD2 might be the D (5 bases). The CDR3 runs 15 residues. Trimming pared 2 bases from V and 7 bases from J, leaving 14 bases between. The germline gives CDR1 MNHEY, CDR2 SMNVEV (reference sequence). The CDR3 protein is CASSLEALGGGELFF. CDR3 nucleotides: TGTGCCAGCAGTTTAGAAGCTCTAGGAGGCGGGGAGCTGTTTTTT.

The chain employs TRBV20-1 and TRBJ2-1, with 7 bases that match TRBD2. CDR1 is DFQATT and CDR2 is SNEGSKA in the germline V gene (reference sequence). The V gene end was trimmed by 2 bases and the J gene end by 0 bases; junction bases not matched to a gene: 10. The CDR3 has 17 amino acids. CDR3 DNA: TGCAGTGCTAGACTTAGGGTAGCGGGTGACTCCTACAATGAGCAGTTCTTC. Encoded protein: CSARLRVAGDSYNEQFF.

This clonotype was observed many times. V is TRBV20-1 and J is TRBJ2-1; 14 nucleotides line up with TRBD2. The CDR3 is 16 amino acids. CDR1 is DFQATT and CDR2 is SNEGSKA in the germline V gene (reference sequence). Trimming took 2 bases from V and 6 from J; bases not matched to a gene: 6. The CDR3 DNA is TGCAGTGCTAGATTACTGACTAGCGGGAGGGTCAATGAGCAGTTCTTC. Amino acid sequence: CSARLLTSGRVNEQFF.

This clonotype was counted at least ten times. The rearrangement joins TRBV20-1 to TRBJ1-5, with 7 bases fitting TRBD1. The CDR3 has 15 residues. Germline V CDR1 and CDR2: DFQATT, SNEGSKA (reference sequence). Trimming removed 6 bases from V and 0 bases from J; junction bases left unmatched: 8. The CDR3 region has the DNA TGCAGTGCGGCTGAAGGGACAGCTAGCAATCAGCCCCAGCATTTT. Translation: CSAAEGTASNQPQHF.

This clonotype was seen at least ten times. The chain is built from TRBV28 and TRBJ1-4; D ambiguous. Germline lookup yields CDR1 MDHEN and CDR2 SYDVKM. V dropped 6 bases and J dropped 0 bases, with 11 bases sitting between them. This CDR3 spans 15 amino acids. CDR3 DNA sequence: TGTGCCAGCAGCCCCCCAGGTGCAACTAATGAAAAACTGTTTTTT. Protein: CASSPPGATNEKLFF.

The chain carries TRBV20-1 and TRBJ2-3, with D possibly TRBD2 on 5 matching bases. This CDR3 contains 11 residues. The germline V gene has CDR1 DFQATT and CDR2 SNEGSKA (reference sequence). Trimming pared 5 bases from V and 5 bases from J, leaving 8 bases between. This chain's CDR3 is CSAGLGDTQYF. The CDR3 bases are TGCAGTGCTGGACTGGGAGATACGCAGTATTTT.

This clonotype has only a few counts. The V gene is TRBV30, the J gene TRBJ1-6, with TRBD1 identical over 8 bases. J was trimmed by 9 bases and V by 1 base; bases with no gene match: 5. Germline CDR1 is GTSNPN and CDR2 is SVGIG (reference sequence). This CDR3 region has 14 residues. This CDR3 is CAWSDRQGSSPLHF. In nucleotides, the CDR3 is TGTGCCTGGAGTGACCGACAGGGGAGTTCACCCCTCCACTTT.

In its sample, this clonotype was seen many times. V and J are TRBV20-1 and TRBJ1-1, with D unresolved. Germline CDR1 and CDR2: DFQATT and SNEGSKA (reference sequence). CDR3 length: 13 residues. Trimming took 3 bases from V and 4 from J, leaving 12 bases between them. The CDR3 spells CSARPGVGTEAFF. CDR3 DNA: TGCAGTGCTAGGCCCGGGGTGGGCACTGAAGCTTTCTTT.

This clonotype was seen repeatedly, ten times or more. One end of the junction fails to match germline, which may point to a read error. The chain links TRBV3-1 to TRBJ2-1; 9 bases line up with TRBD2. Germline CDR1 and CDR2: LGHDT and YNNKEL (reference sequence). The CDR3 length is 13 residues. In DNA, the CDR3 is TGTGCCAGCAGCCAAGACAACTTTAGCGGGGGCAACTTC. The encoded protein is CASSQDNFSGGNF.

This clonotype was seen repeatedly, ten times or more. The CDR3 is CASSLAGTARGYTF. The CDR3 DNA reads as TGTGCCAGCAGCCTTGCCGGGACAGCGCGGGGCTACACCTTC. The chain links TRBV7-2 to TRBJ1-2; 7 bases agree with TRBD1. The J segment lost 8 bases and the V segment lost 5 bases, leaving 11 bases of the junction unmatched. The CDR3 is 14 residues long. Per the germline V gene, CDR1 is SGHTA and CDR2 is FQGNSA. Filled out from reference TRBV7-2 and TRBJ1-2, the complete variable domain reads GAGVSQSPSNKVTEKGKDVELRCDPISGHTALYWYRQSLGQGLEFLIYFQGNSAPDKSGLPSDRFSAERTGGSVSTLTIQRTQQEDSAVYLCASSLAGTARGYTFGSGTRLTVV.

The J gene is TRBJ1-1, the V gene TRBV29-1; 9 positions match TRBD1. This CDR3 spans 15 amino acids. Germline trimming cut 5 bases from V and 1 base from J; bases unmatched to any gene: 8. Germline values: CDR1 SQVTM, CDR2 ANQGSEA. CDR3 residues: CSVWRAQGANTEAFF. For the CDR3, the DNA is TGCAGCGTTTGGAGAGCACAGGGGGCGAACACTGAAGCTTTCTTT.

This clonotype was recorded many times. In DNA form, the CDR3 reads TGTGCCAGCAGCTTATGGGCCTACGGGGATACGCAGTATTTT. Translating gives CASSLWAYGDTQYF. The J gene is TRBJ2-3, the V gene TRBV5-6; D is unresolved. Germline-derived CDR1 and CDR2 are SGHDT and YYEEEE. The V gene lost 2 bases and the J gene lost 6 bases, with 13 bases spanning the gap. The CDR3 runs 14 residues.

J is TRBJ2-2 and V is TRBV7-2; 7 nucleotides agree with TRBD1. The CDR3 runs to 16 residues. Germline-derived CDR1 and CDR2 are SGHTA and FQGNSA. The trim removed 7 bases at V and 2 bases at J, leaving 10 bases unmatched. The CDR3 nucleotides are TGTGCCAGCAACCTTTATCGACAGGGAAACACCGGGGAGCTGTTTTTT. Amino acids: CASNLYRQGNTGELFF.

Many counts were recorded for this clonotype. The chain is built from TRBV29-1 and TRBJ1-4; unclear D gene. Trimming cost V 7 bases and J 0 bases, with 12 bases left between them. This CDR3 region has 14 residues. Germline V lookup: CDR1 SQVTM, CDR2 ANQGSEA. CDR3 region: CSGRSVATNEKLFF. The CDR3 nucleotides read TGCAGCGGCCGATCGGTTGCAACTAATGAAAAACTGTTTTTT.

This clonotype occurred many times. An end of the junction differs from the germline gene, which may be a read error. V and J are TRBV7-7 and TRBJ2-7; 10 bases are shared with TRBD1. CDR1 is SSHAT, CDR2 FNYEAQ, per germline (reference sequence). There are 14 residues in the CDR3. In DNA, the CDR3 is TGTGCTAGCAGCCCAGGGGACAGGGGTGGCGAGCAGTACTTC. This encodes CASSPGDRGGEQYF.

The sample holds many counts of this clonotype. The chain joins TRBV6-2 or TRBV6-3 to TRBJ1-2, with 11 positions matching TRBD1. After removal of 2 bases from V and 7 bases from J, the junction contained 3 bases not matched to a gene. CDR1 and CDR2 (germline): MNHEY, SVGEGT. There are 14 residues in the CDR3. CDR3 protein: CASSYPDRGLGYTF. CDR3 in DNA: TGTGCCAGCAGTTACCCGGACAGGGGGCTTGGCTACACCTTC.

This clonotype was observed many times. The gene calls are TRBV28 and TRBJ2-7; D is uncertain. The germline gives CDR1 MDHEN, CDR2 SYDVKM. CDR3 length equals 16 residues. V was cut by 4 bases and J by 0 bases, with 16 bases left in between. In DNA, the CDR3 is TGTGCCAGCAGTTCGCCAAGGAAACCGAACTCCTACGAGCAGTACTTC. Protein sequence: CASSSPRKPNSYEQYF.

This clonotype occurred many times. The chain carries TRBV18 and TRBJ2-7; D ambiguous. V dropped 4 bases and J dropped 2 bases, with 6 bases sitting between them. Germline CDR1 and CDR2: KGHSH and LQKENI. The CDR3 is made up of 12 amino acids. In DNA form, the CDR3 reads TGTGCCAGCTCACGTTCCCCCTACGAGCAGTACTTC. Its translation: CASSRSPYEQYF. Full variable domain (rest looked up from reference TRBV18 and TRBJ2-7): NAGVMQNPRHLVRRRGQEARLRCSPMKGHSHVYWYRQLPEEGLKFMVYLQKENIIDESGMPKERFSAEFPKEGPSILRIQQVVRGDSAAYFCASSRSPYEQYFGPGTRLTVT.

This clonotype was detected ten times or more. The genes are TRBV3-1 and TRBJ2-3, with D possibly called TRBD1 or TRBD2 (5 bases each). Germline V gene sequence: CDR1 LGHDT, CDR2 YNNKEL (reference sequence). This CDR3 is built from 15 residues. The V and J ends lost 0 bases and 2 bases respectively, with 9 bases between them. CDR3 protein: CASSQERGDTDTQYF. The CDR3 region has the DNA TGTGCCAGCAGCCAAGAACGAGGGGACACAGATACGCAGTATTTT.

This clonotype was counted at least ten times. The V call is TRBV19, the J call TRBJ1-5; D may be TRBD1 (6 bases). Germline CDR1 is LNHDA and CDR2 is SQIVND (reference sequence). V lost 5 bases, J lost 2 bases, and 19 bases lay in between. The CDR3 consists of 17 residues. The CDR3 spells CASSLGHRVAGNQPQHF. In DNA, the CDR3 is TGTGCCAGTAGTTTAGGTCACAGGGTGGCGGGCAATCAGCCCCAGCATTTT.

This clonotype appeared many times. V usage is TRBV7-6 and J usage is TRBJ2-3; D may be TRBD1 or TRBD2 (5 bases each). The CDR3 has 14 residues. With 4 bases removed from V and 0 bases from J, the gap between germline ends came to 8 bases. CDR1 SGHVS and CDR2 FNYEAQ come from the germline V gene. CDR3 sequence reads: CASSSGRSTDTQYF. In DNA form, the CDR3 reads TGTGCCAGCAGCTCGGGACGGAGCACAGATACGCAGTATTTT.

This clonotype was seen many times. The chain carries TRBV28 and TRBJ1-2, with D unresolved. V lost 6 bases and J 2 bases, leaving 10 bases between the germline ends. Germline V lookup: CDR1 MDHEN, CDR2 SYDVKM. CDR3 length: 13 amino acids. CDR3 protein: CASRPRNNYGYTF. The CDR3 nucleotides are TGTGCCAGCAGACCGCGGAACAACTATGGCTACACCTTC.

In this sample, this clonotype turned up many times. This chain uses TRBV5-1 with TRBJ1-2, with D possibly matching TRBD1 (5 bases). The V and J ends lost 0 bases and 8 bases respectively, with 11 bases between them. The germline V gene encodes CDR1 SGHRS and CDR2 YFSETQ. CDR3 length equals 13 residues. The CDR3 here is CASSLDGGGGYTF. The DNA for the CDR3 is TGCGCCAGCAGCTTGGACGGGGGAGGCGGCTACACCTTC.

This clonotype was seen ten or more times. V gene TRBV5-1 combines with J gene TRBJ2-7; 11 bases are shared with TRBD1. The CDR3 has 17 residues. V shed 4 bases, J shed 0 bases, and the junction held 9 bases outside the gene matches. Germline V gives CDR1 SGHRS, CDR2 YFSETQ. CDR3 nucleotide sequence: TGCGCCAGCAGCCCCCCCCCGGGACAGGGGGGCTCCTACGAGCAGTACTTC. It yields the protein CASSPPPGQGGSYEQYF. Together with reference TRBV5-1 and TRBJ2-7, the CDR3 gives the full variable domain: KAGVTQTPRYLIKTRGQQVTLSCSPISGHRSVSWYQQTPGQGLQFLFEYFSETQRNKGNFPGRFSGRQFSNSRSEMNVSTLELGDSALYLCASSPPPGQGGSYEQYFGPGTRLTVT.